These T cell receptor beta chains were read from a single sample in a study of prognosis after radiotherapy for stage I lung cancer. MiXCR, applied by TCRdb to the multiplex PCR reads, yields one record per CDR3 protein. The repertoire holds roughly 12,000 distinct CDR3 sequences, 43% seen once, with around 40% in the top ten. The sample consisted of PBMCs, taken before or after stereotactic body radiation therapy (not recorded which). These receptor sequences come from a donor aged 50 or older with non-small cell lung cancer. Both conserved end residues are part of each CDR3. The order of the fields is V gene, J gene, clone size, D gene, CDR3 DNA, CDR3 protein. A D gene is named only where the DNA matches it firmly. Clone size is not always given. Where it is, it says once, few, many or a class for expanded clones.

>TRBV19|TRBJ1-1|many|TRBD1
TGTGCCAGCTCGACAGGGGGGTTTGAAGCTTTCTTT
CASSTGGFEAFF
>TRBV6-2/TRBV6-3|TRBJ1-6|NA|NA
TGTGCCAGCAGTTACCGTAGGGGCCTAAGGGGACCCCTCCACTTT
CASSYRRGLRGPLHF
>TRBV20-1|TRBJ2-7|NA|NA
TGCAGTGCTAGCCAGGCGCTGCTAGCCTACGAGCAGTACTTC
CSASQALLAYEQYF
>TRBV7-7|TRBJ2-5|many|TRBD2
TGTGCCAGCAGCTCACTAGCCGGGGGGGTAGTGGAGACCCAGTACTTC
CASSSLAGGVVETQYF
>TRBV4-2|TRBJ2-3|many|NA
TGTGCCAGCAGCCAAACAACCAGGCCCGGCACAGATACGCAGTATTTT
CASSQTTRPGTDTQYF
>TRBV7-6|TRBJ2-7|NA|NA
TGTGCCAGCAGGGGGCAGGGCGAGCAGTACTTC
CASRGQGEQYF
>TRBV6-2/TRBV6-3|TRBJ2-7|NA|NA
TGTGCCAGCAGGTCAACCAGGCGAACCTACGAGCATTACTTC
CASRSTRRTYEHYF
>TRBV6-2/TRBV6-3|TRBJ2-3|NA|NA
TGTGCCAGCAGTTACTCGAGCGGGACAAGGGGCACAGATACGCAGTATTTT
CASSYSSGTRGTDTQYF
>TRBV28|TRBJ2-7|medium-sized|TRBD1
TGTGCCAGCAGTTTTAGGGGACAGGGCCACTTC
CASSFRGQGHF
>TRBV29-1|TRBJ1-3|many|NA
TGCAGCGTGCTGACAGATGGAAACACCATATATTTT
CSVLTDGNTIYF
>TRBV18|TRBJ2-5|few|NA
TGTGCCAGCTCACCACAGCGGGCAGAAGAGACCCAGTACTTC
CASSPQRAEETQYF
>TRBV7-2|TRBJ2-1|NA|TRBD2
TGTGCCAGCAGCTTAAGTGGGACTAGCAATGGTGAGCAGTTCTTC
CASSLSGTSNGEQFF
>TRBV12-5|TRBJ2-7|few|NA
TGTGCTAGTGGACCGACAGTCTACGAGCAGTACTTC
CASGPTVYEQYF
>TRBV5-1|TRBJ1-4|few|TRBD1
TGCGCCAGCAGCTTGGCCGTTGGGACAGGGGGTGAAAAACTGTTTTTT
CASSLAVGTGGEKLFF
>TRBV5-1|TRBJ2-3|NA|TRBD2
TGCGCCAGCAGCTTGGGACTAGCGGATACAGATACGCAGTATTTT
CASSLGLADTDTQYF
>TRBV6-2/TRBV6-3|TRBJ1-6|NA|TRBD1
TGTGCCAGCAGGGACAGGGCCGGTAATTCACCCCTCCACTTT
CASRDRAGNSPLHF
>TRBV5-6|TRBJ2-7|many|NA
TGTGCCAGCAGTTTAGGACTGCACTCCTACGAGCAGTACTTC
CASSLGLHSYEQYF
>TRBV12-3/TRBV12-4|TRBJ1-1|NA|NA
TGTGCCAGCAGTTTAGCGCAGGGAGGGTGGACTGAAGCTTTCTTT
CASSLAQGGWTEAFF
>TRBV28|TRBJ2-7|medium-sized|NA
TGTGCCAGCAGTTTCGACGGGGCGGGAGAGCAGTACTTC
CASSFDGAGEQYF
>TRBV7-9|TRBJ2-7|once|NA
TGTGTCAGCAGCCTAGCGTATTCCTACGAGCAGTACTTC
CVSSLAYSYEQYF
>TRBV19|TRBJ1-5|many|NA
TGTGCCAGTAGAGTATCAGTCACGAGGGTAGGACAGCCCCAGCATTTT
CASRVSVTRVGQPQHF
>TRBV6-2/TRBV6-3|TRBJ2-2|NA|NA
TGTGCCAGCAGTTACCGGTTTAATAGCCTGAACACCGGGGAGCTGTTTTTT
CASSYRFNSLNTGELFF
>TRBV12-3/TRBV12-4|TRBJ1-3|NA|NA
TGTGCCAGCAGTCAAGGCAGCTCTGGAAACACCATATATTTT
CASSQGSSGNTIYF
>TRBV24-1|TRBJ2-3|NA|NA
TGTGCCACCAGTGATTTGAACAGGGTCGGCACAGATACGCAGTATTTT
CATSDLNRVGTDTQYF
>TRBV6-5|TRBJ2-1|NA|TRBD2
TGTGCCAGCAGTTACGGCGGGAGGGCCTACAATGAGCAGTTCTTC
CASSYGGRAYNEQFF
>TRBV5-1|TRBJ1-1|once|NA
TGCGCCAGCAGCTTGGTAGGTGACCACACTGAAGATTTCTTT
CASSLVGDHTEDFF
>TRBV15|TRBJ2-7|many|NA
TGTGCCACCAGCAGAGGAATCGGCGCAAGCTCCTACGAGCAGTACTTC
CATSRGIGASSYEQYF
>TRBV6-1|TRBJ2-7|medium-sized|TRBD1
TGTGCCAGCAGAAGCACAGGGGGCGGCTATTACGAGCAGTACTTC
CASRSTGGGYYEQYF
>TRBV12-1|TRBJ2-7|NA|NA
TGTGCCTACCGGGGGAGGGGTGGATCTCACGAGCAGTACTTC
CAYRGRGGSHEQYF
>TRBV9|TRBJ1-4|many|TRBD1
TGTGCCAGCAGCGCCGGACAGGCAACTTATGAAAAACTGTTTTTT
CASSAGQATYEKLFF
>TRBV28|TRBJ1-2|NA|NA
TGTGCCAGCAGCTCTGGTCTTGAGTTCTATGGCTACACCTTC
CASSSGLEFYGYTF